A selection of T cell receptor beta chains follows, all from one sample in a study of blood T cell repertoires in COVID-19. Profiling relied on immunoSEQ multiplex PCR, and the TCRdb table lists in-frame clones only, not all of them. This table holds approximately 280,000 clones, 87% found once. Sequenced: PBMCs or T cells enriched from blood (not recorded which). The receptor set was obtained from a woman aged 40 to 50 who had recovered from COVID-19. The CDR3 runs from the conserved cysteine through the conserved F or W. The order of the fields is clone size, D gene, J gene, V gene, CDR3 protein, CDR3 DNA. D genes are given only for firm matches. Size is stated for part of the rows, as once, few or many counts, or as a class when the clone is expanded.

size: -
D: -
J: TRBJ2-7
V: TRBV27
CDR3: CASSLSFSSNEQYF
DNA: TGTGCCAGCAGTTTATCGTTCAGTTCCAACGAGCAGTACTTC

size: -
D: TRBD2
J: TRBJ2-1
V: TRBV7-8
CDR3: CASSFKRESIHEQFF
DNA: TGTGCCAGCAGCTTTAAGCGGGAGTCTATCCATGAGCAGTTCTTC

size: -
D: TRBD2
J: TRBJ2-1
V: TRBV2
CDR3: CASRSMASRKKSGSGYNEQFF
DNA: TGTGCCAGCAGGAGTATGGCGTCTCGAAAGAAAAGCGGGAGTGGATACAATGAGCAGTTCTTC

size: -
D: -
J: TRBJ2-7
V: TRBV24-1
CDR3: CATSDTVAYEQYF
DNA: TGTGCCACCAGTGACACGGTAGCCTACGAGCAGTACTTC

size: -
D: TRBD2
J: TRBJ2-7
V: TRBV27
CDR3: CASSPPPWTSGRVEQYF
DNA: TGTGCCAGCAGTCCCCCACCTTGGACTAGCGGGAGGGTTGAGCAGTACTTC

size: -
D: -
J: TRBJ2-7
V: TRBV12-3/TRBV12-4
CDR3: CASSSSGSYEQYF
DNA: TGTGCCAGCAGTTCGTCAGGGTCCTACGAGCAGTACTTC

size: once
D: TRBD1
J: TRBJ2-7
V: TRBV9
CDR3: CTQGRGQDYEQYF
DNA: TGTACCCAGGGCAGGGGGCAAGACTACGAGCAGTACTTC

size: once
D: TRBD2
J: TRBJ2-4
V: TRBV7-2
CDR3: CASSLRASGNPAKNIQYF
DNA: TGTGCCAGCAGCTTACGGGCTAGCGGGAACCCAGCCAAAAACATTCAGTACTTC

size: once
D: -
J: TRBJ2-1
V: TRBV5-8
CDR3: CASSARVLGFF
DNA: TGTGCCAGCAGCGCCAGGGTTCTGGGTTTCTTC

size: -
D: TRBD2
J: TRBJ2-7
V: TRBV5-1
CDR3: CASSQGGVAGGYEQYF
DNA: TGCGCCAGCAGCCAGGGAGGAGTAGCGGGAGGGTACGAGCAGTACTTC

size: -
D: -
J: TRBJ1-2
V: TRBV5-4
CDR3: CASSPLGVNYGYTF
DNA: TGTGCCAGCAGCCCCCTTGGAGTCAACTATGGCTACACCTTC

size: -
D: -
J: TRBJ1-4
V: TRBV4-1
CDR3: CASSQENMGGDGNEKLFF
DNA: TGCGCCAGCAGCCAAGAGAATATGGGAGGTGACGGTAATGAAAAACTGTTTTTT

size: -
D: -
J: TRBJ2-5
V: TRBV24-1
CDR3: CATSEVTPETQYF
DNA: TGTGCCACCAGTGAGGTCACTCCAGAGACCCAGTACTTC

size: -
D: TRBD2
J: TRBJ2-1
V: TRBV7-2
CDR3: CASSSGLAGGREQFF
DNA: TGTGCCAGCAGCTCGGGACTAGCGGGAGGACGGGAGCAGTTCTTC

size: -
D: TRBD2
J: TRBJ2-1
V: TRBV11-3
CDR3: CASSKGGTGGNEQFF
DNA: TGTGCCAGCAGCAAAGGCGGTACGGGGGGCAATGAGCAGTTCTTC

size: -
D: -
J: TRBJ1-5
V: TRBV21-1
CDR3: CASSSHTAADRVVRDSNQPQHF
DNA: TGTGCCAGCAGCTCCCACACGGCCGCGGACAGGGTGGTGAGGGATAGCAATCAGCCCCAGCATTTT

size: -
D: -
J: TRBJ2-2
V: TRBV7-2
CDR3: CASSLGGPGTGELFF
DNA: TGTGCCAGCAGCTTAGGGGGGCCGGGCACCGGGGAGCTGTTTTTT

size: -
D: TRBD1
J: TRBJ1-3
V: TRBV7-2
CDR3: CASSLSTTGGGTIYF
DNA: TGTGCCAGCAGCTTATCTACCACAGGGGGCGGCACCATATATTTT

size: -
D: TRBD2
J: TRBJ2-5
V: TRBV2
CDR3: CASETSGGTQYF
DNA: TGTGCCAGCGAGACTAGCGGCGGGACCCAGTACTTC

size: -
D: TRBD2
J: TRBJ2-5
V: TRBV5-6
CDR3: CASSWGTRKNTQYF
DNA: TGTGCCAGCAGCTGGGGGACTAGGAAGAATACCCAGTACTTC

size: -
D: -
J: TRBJ2-7
V: TRBV11-1
CDR3: CASSPDYEQYF
DNA: TGTGCCAGCAGCCCAGACTACGAGCAGTACTTC

size: few
D: TRBD1
J: TRBJ1-5
V: TRBV2
CDR3: CASRETGASNQPQHF
DNA: TGTGCCAGCAGGGAGACAGGGGCCAGCAATCAGCCCCAGCATTTT

size: -
D: -
J: TRBJ2-3
V: TRBV7-3
CDR3: CASSPLGQDTQYF
DNA: TGTGCCAGCAGCCCCCTCGGACAGGATACGCAGTATTTT

size: -
D: TRBD1
J: TRBJ2-2
V: TRBV28
CDR3: CASRPDRENTGELFF
DNA: TGTGCCAGCAGACCGGACAGGGAGAACACCGGGGAGCTGTTTTTT

size: -
D: -
J: TRBJ2-1
V: TRBV7-3
CDR3: CASSSSAAFGSYNEQFF
DNA: TGTGCCAGCAGCTCGTCAGCGGCTTTCGGCTCCTACAATGAGCAGTTCTTC

size: -
D: TRBD1
J: TRBJ1-6
V: TRBV4-1
CDR3: CASSHTRDRSRGNRDSPLHF
DNA: TGCGCCAGCAGCCACACCCGGGACAGATCTAGGGGTAACCGAGATTCACCCCTCCACTTT

size: few
D: -
J: TRBJ2-1
V: TRBV9
CDR3: CASSPARGEQFF
DNA: TGTGCCAGCAGCCCAGCGCGTGGGGAGCAGTTCTTC

size: -
D: TRBD2
J: TRBJ2-1
V: TRBV27
CDR3: CASSFGLVSYNEQFF
DNA: TGTGCCAGCAGTTTTGGACTAGTGAGCTACAATGAGCAGTTCTTC

size: -
D: TRBD1
J: TRBJ2-7
V: TRBV5-4
CDR3: CASSLDRGGSYEQYF
DNA: TGTGCCAGCAGCCTCGACAGGGGGGGCTCCTACGAGCAGTACTTC

size: few
D: -
J: TRBJ1-3
V: TRBV7-2
CDR3: CASSLVAGAGNTIYF
DNA: TGTGCCAGCAGCTTAGTGGCGGGGGCTGGAAACACCATATATTTT

size: once
D: -
J: TRBJ2-7
V: TRBV5-4
CDR3: CASSFKGFDEQYF
DNA: TGTGCCAGCAGCTTTAAGGGGTTCGACGAGCAGTACTTC

size: few
D: -
J: TRBJ2-7
V: TRBV24-1
CDR3: CATSPGQEGEQYF
DNA: TGTGCCACCAGTCCCGGACAGGAGGGGGAGCAGTACTTC

size: -
D: -
J: TRBJ2-1
V: TRBV5-4
CDR3: CASSRAGSGNEQFF
DNA: TGTGCCAGCAGCCGAGCGGGTTCGGGCAATGAGCAGTTCTTC

size: -
D: TRBD1
J: TRBJ1-6
V: TRBV27
CDR3: CASRATGDSPLHF
DNA: TGTGCCAGCAGGGCGACAGGGGATTCACCCCTCCACTTT

size: -
D: TRBD1
J: TRBJ2-1
V: TRBV7-3
CDR3: CASSSQTGADEQFF
DNA: TGTGCCAGCAGCAGCCAGACAGGGGCCGATGAGCAGTTCTTC

size: -
D: -
J: TRBJ1-1
V: TRBV19
CDR3: CASSTKTTDGTEAFF
DNA: TGTGCCAGTAGTACGAAAACGACAGATGGGACTGAAGCTTTCTTT

size: few
D: -
J: TRBJ2-1
V: TRBV7-2
CDR3: CASSLVGLYNEQFF
DNA: TGTGCCAGCAGCTTAGTCGGACTTTACAATGAGCAGTTCTTC

size: -
D: -
J: TRBJ2-2
V: TRBV28
CDR3: CASSLAGAATGELFF
DNA: TGTGCCAGCAGCCTCGCAGGAGCGGCCACCGGGGAGCTGTTTTTT

size: -
D: -
J: TRBJ2-1
V: TRBV18
CDR3: CASSPGTGVRRNEQFF
DNA: TGTGCCAGCTCACCAGGCACGGGGGTCAGACGCAATGAGCAGTTCTTC

size: -
D: -
J: TRBJ2-1
V: TRBV7-2
CDR3: CASSPGTLTYNEQFF
DNA: TGTGCCAGCAGCCCCGGGACTTTGACCTACAATGAGCAGTTCTTC

size: -
D: TRBD2
J: TRBJ2-3
V: TRBV28
CDR3: CASTKTGTSGRAGSDTQYF
DNA: TGTGCCAGCACCAAAACCGGGACTAGCGGGAGGGCGGGATCAGATACGCAGTATTTT

size: -
D: TRBD2
J: TRBJ2-3
V: TRBV11-2
CDR3: CASSLGGGATTQYF
DNA: TGTGCCAGCAGCTTAGGGGGGGGAGCAACTACGCAGTATTTT

size: -
D: TRBD2
J: TRBJ2-3
V: TRBV6-2/TRBV6-3
CDR3: CASSYSRWGGSSTDTQYF
DNA: TGTGCCAGCAGTTACTCTCGTTGGGGCGGGAGTAGCACAGATACGCAGTATTTT

size: -
D: -
J: TRBJ2-7
V: TRBV18
CDR3: CASSPGASFYEQYF
DNA: TGTGCCAGCTCACCAGGGGCCTCTTTCTACGAGCAGTACTTC

size: -
D: TRBD2
J: TRBJ2-3
V: TRBV7-2
CDR3: CASSLDLTSGSRTDTQYF
DNA: TGTGCCAGCAGCTTAGACCTGACTAGCGGGAGCCGCACAGATACGCAGTATTTT

size: -
D: TRBD1
J: TRBJ1-1
V: TRBV15
CDR3: CATSRDNRGGTEAFF
DNA: TGTGCCACCAGCAGAGACAACAGGGGTGGAACTGAAGCTTTCTTT

size: once
D: TRBD2
J: TRBJ2-7
V: TRBV30
CDR3: CAWSVRASGTYEQYF
DNA: TGTGCCTGGAGTGTACGTGCTAGCGGAACCTACGAGCAGTACTTC

size: -
D: TRBD2
J: TRBJ2-1
V: TRBV10-2
CDR3: CASSQGLAGVTFF
DNA: TGCGCCAGCAGCCAAGGACTAGCGGGCGTCACATTCTTC

size: -
D: -
J: TRBJ1-3
V: TRBV18
CDR3: CASSSDSLSGNTIYF
DNA: TGTGCCAGCTCATCCGACTCCCTCTCTGGAAACACCATATATTTT